This T cell receptor (beta chain) appears in the sequencing data of a study of blood T cells in healthy people across ages. The overall study: Every two T cells gave about one barcoded beta molecule via template switching.

A word on this clonotype: The antigen is not known.

Whole-study findings and limits: It was found that TCR beta diversity correlated strongly with the percentage of naive T cells.

Then a second PCR, running about 6 to 11 cycles, was carried out with a sample-barcoded 5' primer and a J-beta primer mix. TCRdb reanalysed the 5' RACE reads using MiXCR and keeps one entry per CDR3 protein. This table has about 680,000 distinct CDR3 sequences, around 49% appearing once. Every donor contributed roughly 11 milliliters of peripheral blood by blood draw. Extraction of total RNA produced a minimum of 5 micrograms from each sample. The V end was cut by 4 bases, the J end by 0 bases, with 12 bases between. CDR3 size: 15 residues. Per germline, CDR1 MGHRA and CDR2 YSYEKL. What was sequenced was blood. This TCR was recovered from an older woman in good health. The chain uses TRBV4-1 and TRBJ1-1; D unclear. The CDR3 protein is CASSLLGRLNTEAFF. DNA of the CDR3: TGCGCCAGCAGCCTACTGGGCAGGCTGAACACTGAAGCTTTCTTT.